The 6 T cell receptor beta chains listed next were all sequenced from one sample in a study of T cell clonotyping in hematopoietic cell transplantation. Time point indicated: recipient sample about 28 days before transplant, after cytoreduction. The protocol was immunoSEQ multiplex PCR, while the TCRdb copy is restricted to in-frame clones and leaves out a portion. The sample contains about 76,000 clones, 90% to 96% of which appear only once. The sequences come from peripheral blood mononuclear cells, collected before stem cell transplant. These receptors all come from a woman between 45 and 65 years old with acute myeloid leukemia. Some clones in this sample may be carry-over from other donors' samples.

The V gene is TRBV7-8, the J gene TRBJ1-6; D gene unclear. The germline gives CDR1 SGHVS, CDR2 FQNEAQ. V was trimmed by 5 bases and J by 5 bases, leaving 7 bases between them. The CDR3 has 13 residues. CDR3 protein: CASSLRDNSPLHF. CDR3 DNA: TGTGCCAGCAGCCTCAGAGATAATTCACCCCTCCACTTT.

CDR3 nucleotide sequence: TGTGCCAGTAGTATACTCCAGGGCGTCCCTGAAGCTTTCTTT. Its translation is CASSILQGVPEAFF. The chain is built from TRBV19 and TRBJ1-1, with TRBD1 as a possible D gene (5 bases). V was shortened by 2 bases and J by 6 bases, with 13 bases between the two germline ends. In germline, CDR1 is LNHDA, CDR2 SQIVND (reference sequence). This CDR3 contains 14 residues. The variable domain in full, with the rest retrieved from reference TRBV19 and TRBJ1-1, is DGGITQSPKYLFRKEGQNVTLSCEQNLNHDAMYWYRQDPGQGLRLIYYSQIVNDFQKGDIAEGYSVSREKKESFPLTVTSAQKNPTAFYLCASSILQGVPEAFFGQGTRLTVV.

CDR3 coding DNA: TGTGCCAGTAGTATAGATCTGGGACGGAAAGAGACCCAGTACTTC. As protein: CASSIDLGRKETQYF. This chain joins TRBV19 and TRBJ2-5; D is possibly TRBD1 or TRBD2 (5 bases each). V gave up 0 bases and J gave up 3 bases, with 11 bases separating them. Germline V gives CDR1 LNHDA, CDR2 SQIVND (reference sequence). The CDR3 covers 15 residues.

J is TRBJ2-6 and V is TRBV5-1; 7 bases are shared with TRBD1. V gave up 3 bases and J gave up 0 bases; unmatched junction bases: 6. Germline loops: CDR1 SGHRS, CDR2 YFSETQ. The length of the CDR3 is 17 residues. The CDR3 loop reads CASSSRTGPSGANVLTF. Here the CDR3 DNA reads TGCGCCAGCAGCTCCAGGACAGGACCCTCTGGGGCCAACGTCCTGACTTTC. Supplemented by reference TRBV5-1 and TRBJ2-6, the full variable domain reads KAGVTQTPRYLIKTRGQQVTLSCSPISGHRSVSWYQQTPGQGLQFLFEYFSETQRNKGNFPGRFSGRQFSNSRSEMNVSTLELGDSALYLCASSSRTGPSGANVLTFGAGSRLTVL.

V is TRBV2 and J is TRBJ1-3; D call uncertain. Trimming cost V 7 bases and J 0 bases, with 10 bases left between them. CDR3 length: 14 residues. Germline lookup yields CDR1 SNHLY and CDR2 FYNNEI. CDR3 residues: CASTEGLSGNTIYF. CDR3 coding DNA: TGTGCCAGCACCGAAGGACTCTCTGGAAACACCATATATTTT.

The CDR3 loop is CASSLAGTSGQETQYF. The DNA for the CDR3 is TGTGCCAGCAGCTTAGCGGGAACTAGCGGACAAGAGACCCAGTACTTC. The V gene is TRBV7-6, the J gene TRBJ2-5, with 8 bases fitting TRBD2. CDR1 is SGHVS and CDR2 is FNYEAQ in the germline V gene. The CDR3 length is 16 residues. Trimming took 0 bases from V and 2 from J; bases not matched to a gene: 5.